This TCR beta chain is from a study of OX40 agonist ivuxolimab in advanced cancers. Germline lookup yields CDR1 LNHDA and CDR2 SQIVND (reference sequence). J lost 5 bases, V lost 10 bases, and 11 bases had no gene match. The CDR3 runs 14 residues. Only in-frame clones appear in the TCRdb table, and some are missing; sequencing was by immunoSEQ multiplex PCR. Counted here are over 30,000 clones, roughly 82% occurring once; the ten biggest clones make up about 1.8%. Specimen: CD4+ or CD8+ T cells sorted from blood, collected in a trial of the OX40 agonist ivuxolimab. The clonotype originates from an adult with an advanced solid tumor such as melanoma, head and neck, liver or kidney cancer. The chain has TRBV19 and TRBJ2-5; 9 bases map to TRBD1. CDR3 protein: CATRSDRGYETQYF. DNA for the CDR3: TGTGCCACCAGGTCCGACAGGGGGTATGAGACCCAGTACTTC.